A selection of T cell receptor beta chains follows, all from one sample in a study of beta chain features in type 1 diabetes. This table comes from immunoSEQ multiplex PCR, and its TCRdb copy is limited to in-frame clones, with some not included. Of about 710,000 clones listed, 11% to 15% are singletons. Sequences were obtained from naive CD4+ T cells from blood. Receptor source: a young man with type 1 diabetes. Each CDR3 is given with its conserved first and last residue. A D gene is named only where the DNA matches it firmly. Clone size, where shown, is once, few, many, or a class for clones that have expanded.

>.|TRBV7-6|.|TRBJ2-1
CASSLTGHEQFF
TGTGCCAGCAGCTTAACAGGCCATGAGCAGTTCTTC
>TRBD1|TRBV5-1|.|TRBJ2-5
CASSLVAGGEAKTQYF
TGCGCCAGCAGCTTGGTGGCAGGGGGCGAGGCGAAGACCCAGTACTTC
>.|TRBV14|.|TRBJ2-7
CASSQSRGGYEQYF
TGTGCCAGCAGCCAATCCAGAGGGGGATACGAGCAGTACTTC
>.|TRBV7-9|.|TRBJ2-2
CASSIGTPNTGELFF
TGTGCCAGCAGCATCGGGACTCCGAACACCGGGGAGCTGTTTTTT
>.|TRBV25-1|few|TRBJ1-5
CASSEGTPSNQPQHF
TGTGCCAGCAGTGAGGGGACCCCTAGCAATCAGCCCCAGCATTTT
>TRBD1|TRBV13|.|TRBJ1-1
CASSSGQGLNTEAFF
TGTGCCAGCAGCAGCGGACAGGGTTTGAACACTGAAGCTTTCTTT
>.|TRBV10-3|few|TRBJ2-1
CAISERDTLTHNEQFF
TGTGCCATCAGCGAGAGAGACACCCTCACCCACAATGAGCAGTTCTTC
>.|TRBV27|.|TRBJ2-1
CASSQRPYEQFF
TGTGCCAGCAGTCAGAGACCTTATGAGCAGTTCTTC
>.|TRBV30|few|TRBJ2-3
CAWSRGGTGTDTQYF
TGTGCCTGGAGCCGCGGTGGGACTGGCACAGATACGCAGTATTTT
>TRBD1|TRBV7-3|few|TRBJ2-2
CASSTQGAASTGELFF
TGTGCCAGCAGTACTCAGGGGGCGGCGAGCACCGGGGAGCTGTTTTTT
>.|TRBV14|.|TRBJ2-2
CASSHRTPSGELFF
TGTGCCAGCAGCCACCGGACGCCGAGTGGGGAGCTGTTTTTT
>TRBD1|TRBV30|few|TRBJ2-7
CAWSRDRGLSYEQYF
TGTGCCTGGAGCCGGGACAGGGGCCTTTCCTACGAGCAGTACTTC
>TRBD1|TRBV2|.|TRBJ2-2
CASSEDRGRIGELFF
TGTGCCAGCAGCGAAGACAGGGGTCGGATCGGGGAGCTGTTTTTT
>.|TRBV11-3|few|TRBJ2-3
CASSPRQSDTQYF
TGTGCCAGCAGCCCCAGACAGTCAGATACGCAGTATTTT
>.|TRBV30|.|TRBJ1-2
CAWTVLNYGYTF
TGTGCCTGGACGGTCCTGAACTATGGCTACACCTTC
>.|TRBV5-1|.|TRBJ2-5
CASSLGTMGETQYF
TGCGCCAGCAGCTTGGGAACAATGGGAGAGACCCAGTACTTC
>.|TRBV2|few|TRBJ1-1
CASVENTEAFF
TGTGCCAGCGTGGAGAACACTGAAGCTTTCTTT
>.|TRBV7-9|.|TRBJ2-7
CASSLARAGDSYEQYF
TGTGCCAGCAGCTTAGCGAGGGCAGGGGACTCCTACGAGCAGTACTTC
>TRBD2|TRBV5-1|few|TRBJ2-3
CASSFSNSGGTDTQYF
TGCGCCAGCAGCTTCTCCAATAGCGGGGGCACAGATACGCAGTATTTT
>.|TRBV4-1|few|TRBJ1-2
CASSPSLQGSYGYTF
TGCGCCAGCAGCCCTTCCTTACAGGGTTCCTATGGCTACACCTTC
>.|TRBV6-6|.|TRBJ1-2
CASSSDSTYGYTF
TGTGCCAGCAGTTCGGACAGTACCTATGGCTACACCTTC
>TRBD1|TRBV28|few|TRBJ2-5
CASSAPGTGKGTQYF
TGTGCCAGCAGTGCTCCGGGGACAGGGAAGGGGACCCAGTACTTC
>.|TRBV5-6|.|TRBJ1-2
CASSLGNLRLGRNF
TGTGCCAGCAGCTTGGGCAATTTGAGATTGGGACGGAACTTC
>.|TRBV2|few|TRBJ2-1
CASKATQTYNEQFF
TGTGCCAGCAAGGCGACTCAGACCTACAATGAGCAGTTCTTC
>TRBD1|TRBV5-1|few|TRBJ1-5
CASSLTGAAQPQHF
TGCGCCAGCAGCTTGACAGGGGCGGCCCAGCCCCAGCATTTT
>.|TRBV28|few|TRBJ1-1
CASSRGLNTEAFF
TGTGCCAGCAGTCGGGGCCTGAACACTGAAGCTTTCTTT
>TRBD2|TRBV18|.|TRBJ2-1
CASSPSTSAYNEQFF
TGTGCCAGCTCACCGAGCACTAGCGCCTACAATGAGCAGTTCTTC